These 5 T cell receptor beta chains came from one sample sequenced in a study of blood T cell repertoires in COVID-19. Here immunoSEQ multiplex PCR was the method, and the copy in TCRdb shows in-frame clones only, minus some. The top ten hold approximately 5.9% of the sample, which has over 45,000 clones, roughly 80% seen once. The sequenced sample was peripheral blood. Every receptor here comes from a human donor in a cohort sampled during active or convalescent COVID-19.

In this sample, this clone turned up a few times. This chain links TRBV9 with TRBJ2-5, with D maybe TRBD2 (6 bases). The V end was cut by 2 bases, the J end by 5 bases, with 16 bases between. Germline loops: CDR1 SGDLS, CDR2 YYNGEE. The CDR3 sequence is 15 residues long. DNA of the CDR3: TGTGCCAGCAGCGTTAGGACGGAGGGGCCCGAGACCCAGTACTTC. This encodes CASSVRTEGPETQYF.

V usage is TRBV6-5 and J usage is TRBJ2-2; 11 positions agree with TRBD2. V shed 6 bases, J shed 8 bases, and the junction held 8 bases outside the gene matches. CDR3 size: 15 residues. CDR1 is MNHEY and CDR2 is SVGAGI in the germline V gene. As DNA, the CDR3 is TGTGCCAGCAGCTCTACTAGCGGGGGTATAGGGGAGCTGTTTTTT. Protein product: CASSSTSGGIGELFF.

The chain carries TRBV24-1 and TRBJ1-3, with D possibly TRBD1 on 5 matching bases. Germline V gives CDR1 KGHDR, CDR2 SFDVKD. This CDR3 spans 13 amino acids. V lost 9 bases to trimming and J lost 2 bases, with 10 bases between them. CDR3 in DNA: TGTGCCACCCAGGGCAATACTGGAAACACCATATATTTT. This gives the protein CATQGNTGNTIYF.

The CDR3 loop reads CASSSYAGTEKTKTYEQYF. For the CDR3, the DNA is TGTGCCAGCAGCTCATATGCCGGGACAGAGAAGACCAAAACCTACGAGCAGTACTTC. The rearrangement joins TRBV7-4 to TRBJ2-7; 7 nucleotides align to TRBD1. The CDR3 contains 19 residues. J lost 2 bases, V lost 4 bases, and 20 bases had no gene match. Germline CDR1 SGHVT, CDR2 SQSDAQ. The whole variable domain, remainder taken from reference TRBV7-4 and TRBJ2-7, is GAGVSQSPRYKVAKRGRDVALRCDSISGHVTLYWYRQTLGQGSEVLTYSQSDAQRDKSGRPSGRFSAERPERSVSTLKIQRTEQGDSAVYLCASSSYAGTEKTKTYEQYFGPGTRLTVT.

This chain joins TRBV7-2 and TRBJ1-5; 10 nucleotides agree with TRBD1. Trimming took 5 bases from V and 2 from J; bases not matched to a gene: 6. The CDR3 has 16 amino acids. CDR1 and CDR2 (germline): SGHTA, FQGNSA. Here the CDR3 reads CASSAGQGSGNQPQHF. CDR3 nucleotides: TGTGCCAGCAGCGCGGGACAGGGGAGCGGCAATCAGCCCCAGCATTTT. The full variable domain, in which reference TRBV7-2 and TRBJ1-5 provide the parts outside the CDR3, is GAGVSQSPSNKVTEKGKDVELRCDPISGHTALYWYRQSLGQGLEFLIYFQGNSAPDKSGLPSDRFSAERTGGSVSTLTIQRTQQEDSAVYLCASSAGQGSGNQPQHFGDGTRLSIL.